Detailed here is one TCR beta chain. As yet, its antigen is unknown. Blood got drawn at baseline, again on cycle 4 day 1, and then on cycle 7 day 1. The data belong to a study of OX40 agonist ivuxolimab in advanced cancers. Study-level results: No antigen was identified for the clonally expanded peripheral T cells. The study observed clonal expansion of CD4+ and CD8+ blood T cells by week 6 at 0.1 to 3.0 mg/kg. The study found among the lowest clonal expansion in partial responders at 0.1-3.0 mg/kg.

This table comes from immunoSEQ multiplex PCR, and its TCRdb copy is limited to in-frame clones, with some not included. Among tens of thousands of clones, roughly 91% were seen once, and the ten largest hold around 0.3%. The ends were cut back, 0 bases at V and 1 base at J, with 6 bases in the middle. The CDR3 covers 14 residues. Germline V CDR1 and CDR2: LNHDA, SQIVND (reference sequence). The chain joins TRBV19 to TRBJ1-1; D gene ambiguous. This clonotype was sampled from an adult with an advanced solid tumor such as melanoma, head and neck, liver or kidney cancer. Sequences were derived from CD4+ or CD8+ T cells sorted from blood, sampled in a trial of the OX40 agonist ivuxolimab. The CDR3 DNA follows: TGTGCCAGTAGTATAGACAGCCCGAACACTGAAGCTTTCTTT. It codes for CASSIDSPNTEAFF.